This T cell receptor (beta chain) comes out of a study of T-cell reconstitution after alpha-beta-depleted transplantation in children. During its preparation, the TCRbeta library received unique molecular identifiers. TCRdb re-derived calls from the PCR reads in MiXCR, one entry per CDR3 protein. This table holds 500,000 or so distinct CDR3 sequences, approximately 30% found once. V was cut by 4 bases and J by 5 bases, with 18 bases left in between. Germline CDR1 SQVTM, CDR2 ANQGSEA. The CDR3 contains 14 residues. This rearrangement joins TRBV29-1 to TRBJ2-7; TRBD2 is a possible D gene (6 bases). The sequence was collected from a human donor who donated a stem cell graft to a child with aplastic anemia. The starting material was PBMCs from the stem cell graft donor, obtained from the stem cell graft. The CDR3 DNA follows: TGCAGCGTTGTTCCCGGGGGACGCAATCACGAGCAGTACTTC. This encodes CSVVPGGRNHEQYF.